The sequence of this TCR beta chain was determined in a study of OX40 agonist ivuxolimab in advanced cancers. Looking at the study overall: Ivuxolimab was delivered to patients intravenously every 2 weeks at doses spanning 0.01 to 10 mg/kg. The mean age was roughly 60 years, ranging from about 23 to 85, with about four fifths of participants male.

The V and J ends lost 0 bases and 2 bases respectively, with 12 bases between them. From germline, CDR1 is SGHKS and CDR2 YYEKEE (reference sequence). The CDR3 is 16 residues long. Study-wide points: Several nonresponders also turned out to have low normalized T-cell clonal expansion. There was clonal expansion of CD4+ and CD8+ blood T cells by week 6 at 0.1 to 3.0 mg/kg.

As for this clone: The antigen remains undetermined.

Sequencing was performed with immunoSEQ multiplex PCR; in TCRdb, only in-frame clones are kept and a portion is missing. The repertoire has roughly 80,000 clones, 70% to 90% of them found once; the top ten carry 1.5% to 2%. This sequence originates from an adult with an advanced solid tumor such as melanoma, head and neck, liver or kidney cancer. V and J are TRBV5-5 and TRBJ1-5, with D possibly matching TRBD1 (5 bases). Here the sequenced sample was CD4+ or CD8+ T cells sorted from blood, taken in a trial of the OX40 agonist ivuxolimab. CDR3 loop: CASSLVGQGGNQPQHF. Written as DNA, the CDR3 is TGTGCCAGCAGCTTGGTGGGGCAGGGCGGCAATCAGCCCCAGCATTTT.